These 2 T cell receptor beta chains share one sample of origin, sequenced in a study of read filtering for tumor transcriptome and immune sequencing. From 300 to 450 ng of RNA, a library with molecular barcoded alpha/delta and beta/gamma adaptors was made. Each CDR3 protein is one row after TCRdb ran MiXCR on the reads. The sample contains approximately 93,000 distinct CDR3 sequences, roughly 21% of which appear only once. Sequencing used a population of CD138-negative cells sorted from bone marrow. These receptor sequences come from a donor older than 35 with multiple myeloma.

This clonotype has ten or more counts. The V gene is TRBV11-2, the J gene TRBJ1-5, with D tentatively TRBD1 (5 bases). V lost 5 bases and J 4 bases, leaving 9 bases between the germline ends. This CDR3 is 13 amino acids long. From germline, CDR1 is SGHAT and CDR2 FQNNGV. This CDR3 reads CASSKNRNQPQHF. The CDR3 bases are TGTGCCAGCAGCAAAAACAGGAATCAGCCCCAGCATTTT.

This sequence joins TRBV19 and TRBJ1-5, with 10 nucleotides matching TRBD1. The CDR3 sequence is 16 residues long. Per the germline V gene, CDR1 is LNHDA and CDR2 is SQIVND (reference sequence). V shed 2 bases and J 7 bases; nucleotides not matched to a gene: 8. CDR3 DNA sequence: TGTGCCAGTAGTATATATGAGGGACAGGGGAAACAGCCCCAGCATTTT. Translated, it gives CASSIYEGQGKQPQHF.